This TCR beta chain was sequenced for a study of T cells in Graves' hyperthyroidism and ophthalmopathy. Regarding the study as a whole: Before onset, by a median of approximately 6.8 months, the model predicted ophthalmopathy. Most expanded thyroid clonotypes above 0.001 also appeared in blood.

Germline CDR1 MDHEN, CDR2 SYDVKM. V lost 6 bases, J lost 2 bases, and 8 bases stayed unmatched. The CDR3 totals 15 residues. RNA transcripts provided the source from which TCR beta CDR3 regions were amplified. A first-round RT-PCR of the TCR CDR3 used the HTBI primer set. TCRdb reprocessed the multiplex PCR reads via MiXCR and lists one record per CDR3 protein. The table records about 640,000 distinct CDR3 sequences, around 20% of them present only once. On the basis of clinical symptoms, serum thyroxine and TRAb, thyroid ultrasound and orbital computed tomography, diagnoses were made. Over 9 ml of fresh peripheral blood supplied the PBMCs. This clonotype was recorded a few times. What it recognizes is unknown.

Source material: blood. The sequence was collected from a young man with Graves' ophthalmopathy. This chain links TRBV28 with TRBJ2-7, with TRBD1 identical over 9 bases. CDR3 sequence (DNA): TGTGCCAGCAGCCAGGGGACAGGGCCCACCTACGAGCAGTACTTC. This encodes CASSQGTGPTYEQYF.